The 19 T cell receptor beta chains reported below all come from one sample, sequenced in a study of T cell repertoires in cytomegalovirus infection. Antigen specificity for these receptors is unknown. TCRdb re-called the reads with MiXCR, one entry per CDR3 protein. The sample comprises 84,000 or so distinct CDR3 sequences, 45% to 50% of which are singletons, and approximately 93% rests with the top ten. The specimen was CD8+ T cells from cultured PBMCs, collected from culture after CMV antigen stimulation. The receptors stem from a human donor in good health (CMV status not recorded). Some clones in this sample may be carry-over from other donors' samples.

This chain joins TRBV15 and TRBJ2-5; D is possibly TRBD2 (5 bases). Germline V gene sequence: CDR1 LNHNV, CDR2 YYDKDF (reference sequence). This CDR3 is built from 16 residues. V was pared by 6 bases and J by 1 base, with 18 bases between. CDR3 sequence: CATSSPNSVFQETQYF. The CDR3 bases are TGTGCCACCAGTTCTCCAAATAGCGTCTTCCAAGAGACCCAGTACTTC.

This chain joins TRBV20-1 and TRBJ1-1; D ambiguous. The CDR3 loop spans 13 amino acids. The V end was cut by 2 bases, the J end by 3 bases, with 10 bases between. In germline, CDR1 is DFQATT, CDR2 SNEGSKA (reference sequence). The CDR3 sequence is CSARIAVDTEAFF. CDR3 sequence (DNA): TGCAGTGCTAGAATCGCCGTAGACACTGAAGCTTTCTTT.

The V gene is TRBV19, the J gene TRBJ2-7; 10 positions agree with TRBD2. Trimming at V came to 5 bases and at J to 6 bases, leaving 10 bases not matched to a gene. The CDR3 runs 15 residues. Germline V lookup: CDR1 LNHDA, CDR2 SQIVND (reference sequence). The DNA for the CDR3 is TGTGCCAGTAGTCCAAAGCGGGAGGGCCTGTTCGAGCAGTACTTC. Its translation: CASSPKREGLFEQYF.

The CDR3 DNA reads TGTGCCAGTAGTAAGGAAAGACCATCCTACAATGAGCAGTTCTTC. As protein: CASSKERPSYNEQFF. The chain joins TRBV19 to TRBJ2-1, with D unclear. Trimming shortened V by 4 bases and J by 1 base, and 11 bases separated the two germline ends. The germline CDR1 and CDR2 sequences are LNHDA and SQIVND (reference sequence). CDR3 length: 15 residues.

V gene TRBV7-3 combines with J gene TRBJ2-1; the match to TRBD2 covers 7 bases. V shed 5 bases and J 9 bases; nucleotides not matched to a gene: 13. The CDR3 sequence is 15 residues long. The germline V gene encodes CDR1 SGHTA and CDR2 FQGTGA. The CDR3 loop is CASSQAGPGEFEQFF. CDR3 sequence (DNA): TGTGCCAGCAGCCAAGCGGGACCTGGCGAGTTTGAGCAGTTCTTC.

This CDR3 reads CASSFSGSLNDEQFF. The CDR3 nucleotides read TGTGCCAGCAGCTTTAGCGGGAGTCTTAACGATGAGCAGTTCTTC. The chain joins TRBV7-3 to TRBJ2-1; 9 bases are a match to TRBD2. V trimming: 3 bases; J trimming: 8 bases; junction bases outside the gene matches: 8. This CDR3 has 15 residues. Germline-derived CDR1 and CDR2 are SGHTA and FQGTGA.

The rearrangement uses TRBV27 and TRBJ1-5; D is unclear. Trimming removed 2 bases from V and 0 bases from J, with 11 bases in between. CDR3 length: 16 residues. CDR1 is MNHEY, CDR2 SMNVEV, per germline (reference sequence). The CDR3 spells CASSLGGAYSNQPQHF. The CDR3 coding sequence is TGTGCCAGCAGTTTAGGAGGCGCTTATAGCAATCAGCCCCAGCATTTT.

The chain has TRBV12-3 or TRBV12-4 and TRBJ2-6; the match to TRBD1 covers 9 bases. This CDR3 comprises 15 residues. With 6 bases clipped from V and 4 bases from J, the junction kept 4 bases outside the gene matches. The CDR3 spells CASRQGALGANVLTF. Here the CDR3 DNA reads TGTGCCAGCAGACAGGGGGCATTAGGGGCCAACGTCCTGACTTTC.

The table lists this clonotype with a few counts. The gene calls are TRBV12-3 or TRBV12-4 and TRBJ1-5; D gene unclear. V was cut by 1 base and J by 7 bases, with 8 bases left in between. The CDR3 has 13 residues. Here the CDR3 DNA reads TGTGCCAGCAGTTTAGGTTATGGGCAGCCCCAGCATTTT. Its protein is CASSLGYGQPQHF.

The V and J genes are TRBV7-6 and TRBJ1-6; 8 bases are shared with TRBD1. The CDR3 has 16 amino acids. The germline V gene has CDR1 SGHVS and CDR2 FNYEAQ. The V segment lost 5 bases and the J segment 7 bases; nucleotides outside the gene matches: 10. CDR3 region: CASSQEGQGPNSPLHF. CDR3 in DNA: TGTGCCAGCAGCCAAGAAGGACAGGGACCAAATTCACCCCTCCACTTT.

V gene TRBV2 combines with J gene TRBJ2-1, with D perhaps given as TRBD1 or TRBD2 (6 bases each). The CDR3 loop spans 12 amino acids. V was clipped by 6 bases and J by 5 bases, with 8 bases between them. Germline V gives CDR1 SNHLY, CDR2 FYNNEI. The chain's CDR3 is CASRGGDNEQFF. The CDR3 DNA reads TGTGCCAGCAGGGGGGGCGACAATGAGCAGTTCTTC.

The V call is TRBV27, the J call TRBJ2-3; D not certain. CDR3 size: 14 residues. The germline V and J ends were trimmed by 4 bases and 0 bases, with 8 bases remaining between them. Germline-derived CDR1 and CDR2 are MNHEY and SMNVEV (reference sequence). This chain's CDR3 is CASSSPRSTDTQYF. DNA for the CDR3: TGTGCCAGCAGTTCACCACGAAGCACAGATACGCAGTATTTT.

The chain carries TRBV6-1 and TRBJ1-6; D gene ambiguous. The CDR3 consists of 17 residues. Deletions cut 5 bases from V and 0 bases from J, with 14 bases between. Germline lookup yields CDR1 MNHNS and CDR2 SASEGT. The CDR3 DNA sequence: TGTGCCAGCAGTACCCATCCAAAAAGCTCCTATAATTCACCCCTCCACTTT. This encodes CASSTHPKSSYNSPLHF.

The chain recombines TRBV27 with TRBJ1-3; the D gene is possibly TRBD1 (5 bases). The V gene's germline CDR1 is MNHEY and CDR2 SMNVEV (reference sequence). The CDR3 is 14 amino acids. V lost 6 bases and J 2 bases, leaving 11 bases between the germline ends. CDR3 in amino acids: CASSLAGAGNTIYF. The DNA of the CDR3 is TGTGCCAGCAGCCTAGCGGGGGCTGGAAACACCATATATTTT.

The chain links TRBV4-1 to TRBJ2-1, with TRBD2 identical over 7 bases. The CDR3 runs to 14 residues. The germline CDR1 and CDR2 sequences are MGHRA and YSYEKL. V shed 1 base and J 3 bases; nucleotides not matched to a gene: 0. CDR3 nucleotide sequence: TGCGCCAGCAGCCAAGGCGGGAGCTACAATGAGCAGTTCTTC. Translated: CASSQGGSYNEQFF.

J is TRBJ2-7 and V is TRBV7-3; tentative D call: TRBD1 (5 bases). Germline loops: CDR1 SGHTA, CDR2 FQGTGA. CDR3 length: 14 amino acids. Trimming pared 3 bases from V and 4 bases from J, leaving 13 bases between. DNA of the CDR3: TGTGCCAGCAGCTTTGGTCAGGGCCCTTACGAGCAGTACTTC. This gives the protein CASSFGQGPYEQYF.

Only a few counts were recorded for this clonotype. The genes are TRBV7-6 and TRBJ2-1, with TRBD2 identical over 10 bases. Losses at the gene ends were 5 bases for V and 2 bases for J; bases not matched to a gene: 6. The germline V gene has CDR1 SGHVS and CDR2 FNYEAQ. CDR3 length: 16 amino acids. The DNA of the CDR3 is TGTGCCAGCAGCCCACGGACTAGCGGTCCCTACAATGAGCAGTTCTTC. This gives the protein CASSPRTSGPYNEQFF.

About this clonotype: One end of the junction is discordant with germline, which a read error may explain. The J gene is TRBJ2-2, the V gene TRBV5-6; D call uncertain. The CDR3 has 16 residues. Per germline, CDR1 SGHDT and CDR2 YYEEEE. The CDR3 protein is CASSLVGNPNAGELFF. In DNA form, the CDR3 reads TGTGCCAGCAGCTTGGTGGGTAACCCGAACGCCGGGGAGCTGTTTTTT.

This clonotype was picked up a small number of times. The chain links TRBV20-1 to TRBJ2-5; D perhaps matches TRBD2 (6 bases). Germline-derived CDR1 and CDR2 are DFQATT and SNEGSKA (reference sequence). Trimming pared 4 bases from V and 2 bases from J, leaving 14 bases between. The CDR3 runs to 14 residues. As DNA, the CDR3 is TGCAGTGCTATACCGGGAGTAACACAAGAGACCCAGTACTTC. Translated, it gives CSAIPGVTQETQYF.